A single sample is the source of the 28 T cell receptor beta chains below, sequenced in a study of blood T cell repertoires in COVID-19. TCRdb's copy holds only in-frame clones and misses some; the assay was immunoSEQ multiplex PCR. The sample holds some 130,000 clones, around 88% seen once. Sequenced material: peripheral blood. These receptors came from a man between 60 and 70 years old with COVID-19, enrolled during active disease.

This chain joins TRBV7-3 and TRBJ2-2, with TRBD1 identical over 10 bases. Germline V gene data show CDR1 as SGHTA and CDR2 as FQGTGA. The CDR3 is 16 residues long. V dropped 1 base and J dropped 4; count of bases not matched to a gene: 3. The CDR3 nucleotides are TGTGCCAGCAGCTTAAGACAGGGGGCGGGCACCGGGGAGCTGTTTTTT. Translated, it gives CASSLRQGAGTGELFF.

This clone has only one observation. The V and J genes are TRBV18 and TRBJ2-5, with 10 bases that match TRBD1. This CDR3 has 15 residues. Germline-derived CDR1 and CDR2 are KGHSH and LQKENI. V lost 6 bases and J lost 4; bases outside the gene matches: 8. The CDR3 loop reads CASSPGQGGGETQYF. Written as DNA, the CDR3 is TGTGCCAGCTCTCCAGGACAGGGGGGAGGAGAGACCCAGTACTTC.

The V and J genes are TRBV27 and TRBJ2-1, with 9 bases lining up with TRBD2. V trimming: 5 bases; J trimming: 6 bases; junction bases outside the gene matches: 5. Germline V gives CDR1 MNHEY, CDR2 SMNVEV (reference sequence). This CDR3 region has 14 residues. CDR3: CASSLGAGGNEQFF. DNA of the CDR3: TGTGCCAGCAGTCTCGGAGCGGGGGGCAATGAGCAGTTCTTC.

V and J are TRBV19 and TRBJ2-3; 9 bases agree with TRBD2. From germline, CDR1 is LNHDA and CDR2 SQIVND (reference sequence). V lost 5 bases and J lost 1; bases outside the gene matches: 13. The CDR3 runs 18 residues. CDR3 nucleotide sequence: TGTGCCAGTAGTCCCGAATGGGGACTAGCTGGGGGCACAGATACGCAGTATTTT. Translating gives CASSPEWGLAGGTDTQYF.

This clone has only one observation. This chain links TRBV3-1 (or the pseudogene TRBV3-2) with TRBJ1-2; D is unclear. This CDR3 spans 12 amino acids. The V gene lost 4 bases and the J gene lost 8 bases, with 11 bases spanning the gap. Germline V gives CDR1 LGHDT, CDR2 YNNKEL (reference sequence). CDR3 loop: CASSLGSGGYTF. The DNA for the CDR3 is TGTGCCAGCAGCCTGGGCAGTGGAGGCTACACCTTC.

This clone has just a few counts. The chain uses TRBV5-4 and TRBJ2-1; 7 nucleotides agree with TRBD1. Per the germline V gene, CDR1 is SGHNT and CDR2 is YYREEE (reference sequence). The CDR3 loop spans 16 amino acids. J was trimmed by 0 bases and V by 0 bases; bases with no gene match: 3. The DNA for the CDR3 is TGTGCCAGCAGCTTGGACAGGGGCTTCTCCTACAATGAGCAGTTCTTC. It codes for CASSLDRGFSYNEQFF.

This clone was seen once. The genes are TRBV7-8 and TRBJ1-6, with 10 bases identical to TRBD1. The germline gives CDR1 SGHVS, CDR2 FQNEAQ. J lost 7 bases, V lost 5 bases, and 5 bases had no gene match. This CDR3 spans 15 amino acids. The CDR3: CASSRDRGRNSPLHF. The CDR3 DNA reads TGTGCCAGCAGCCGAGACAGGGGGCGAAATTCACCCCTCCACTTT. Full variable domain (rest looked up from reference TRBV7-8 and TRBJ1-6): GAGVSQSPRYKVAKRGQDVALRCDPISGHVSLFWYQQALGQGPEFLTYFQNEAQLDKSGLPSDRFFAERPEGSVSTLKIQRTQQEDSAVYLCASSRDRGRNSPLHFGNGTRLTVT.

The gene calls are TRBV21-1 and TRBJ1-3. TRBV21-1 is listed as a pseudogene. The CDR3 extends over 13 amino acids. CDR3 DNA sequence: TGTGCCAGCAATCCGGGGTCTGGAAACACCATATATTTT. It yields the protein CASNPGSGNTIYF.

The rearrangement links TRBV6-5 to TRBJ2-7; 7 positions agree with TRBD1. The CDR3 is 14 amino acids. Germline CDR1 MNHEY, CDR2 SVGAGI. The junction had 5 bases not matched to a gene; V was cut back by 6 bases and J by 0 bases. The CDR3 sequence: CASRQWDSSYEQYF. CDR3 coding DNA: TGTGCCAGCAGACAGTGGGACAGCTCCTACGAGCAGTACTTC.

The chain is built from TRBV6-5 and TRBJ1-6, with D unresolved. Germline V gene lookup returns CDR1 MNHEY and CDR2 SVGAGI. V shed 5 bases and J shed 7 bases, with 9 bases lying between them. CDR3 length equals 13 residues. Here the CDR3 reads CASSLSRNSPLHF. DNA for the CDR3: TGTGCCAGCAGTCTATCAAGAAATTCACCCCTCCACTTT.

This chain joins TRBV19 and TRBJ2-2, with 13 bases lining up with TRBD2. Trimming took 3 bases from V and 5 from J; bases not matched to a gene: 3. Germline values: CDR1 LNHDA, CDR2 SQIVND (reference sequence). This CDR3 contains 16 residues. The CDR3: CASSIRTSGGTGELFF. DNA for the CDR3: TGTGCCAGTAGTATCAGGACTAGCGGGGGAACCGGGGAGCTGTTTTTT. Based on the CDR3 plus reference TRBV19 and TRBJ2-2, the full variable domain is DGGITQSPKYLFRKEGQNVTLSCEQNLNHDAMYWYRQDPGQGLRLIYYSQIVNDFQKGDIAEGYSVSREKKESFPLTVTSAQKNPTAFYLCASSIRTSGGTGELFFGEGSRLTVL.

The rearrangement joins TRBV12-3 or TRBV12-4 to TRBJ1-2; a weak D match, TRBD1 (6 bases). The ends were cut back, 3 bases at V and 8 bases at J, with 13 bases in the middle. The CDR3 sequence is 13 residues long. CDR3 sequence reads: CASSLGQGRGYTF. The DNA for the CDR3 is TGTGCCAGCAGTTTGGGGCAGGGGCGAGGCTACACCTTC.

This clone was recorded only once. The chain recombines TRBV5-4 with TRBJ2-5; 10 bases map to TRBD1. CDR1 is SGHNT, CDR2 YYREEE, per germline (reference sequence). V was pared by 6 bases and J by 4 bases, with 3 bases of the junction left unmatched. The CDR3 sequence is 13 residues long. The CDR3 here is CASIRDRGETQYF. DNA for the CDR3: TGTGCCAGCATCAGGGACAGGGGAGAGACCCAGTACTTC. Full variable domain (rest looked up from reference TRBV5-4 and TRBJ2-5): ETGVTQSPTHLIKTRGQQVTLRCSSQSGHNTVSWYQQALGQGPQFIFQYYREEENGRGNFPPRFSGLQFPNYSSELNVNALELDDSALYLCASIRDRGETQYFGPGTRLLVL.

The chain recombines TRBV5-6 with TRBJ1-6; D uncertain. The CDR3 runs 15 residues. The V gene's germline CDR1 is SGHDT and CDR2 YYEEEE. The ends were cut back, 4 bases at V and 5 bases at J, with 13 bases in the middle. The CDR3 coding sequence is TGTGCCAGCAGCGTCTTACAGAGTAATAATTCACCCCTCCACTTT. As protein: CASSVLQSNNSPLHF.

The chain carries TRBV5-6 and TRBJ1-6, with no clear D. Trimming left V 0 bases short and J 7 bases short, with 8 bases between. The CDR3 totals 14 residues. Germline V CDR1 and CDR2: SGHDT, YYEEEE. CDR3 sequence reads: CASSLARLNSPLHF. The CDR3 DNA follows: TGTGCCAGCAGCTTGGCGAGACTCAATTCACCCCTCCACTTT.

CDR3 bases: TGTGCCAGCAGCTCCCTGGGGGGTATAGTTTCACCCCTCCACTTT. This sequence encodes CASSSLGGIVSPLHF. V and J are TRBV7-2 and TRBJ1-6; D is possibly TRBD1 (5 bases). The ends were cut back, 4 bases at V and 9 bases at J, with 16 bases in the middle. CDR3 length equals 15 residues. The germline V gene encodes CDR1 SGHTA and CDR2 FQGNSA.

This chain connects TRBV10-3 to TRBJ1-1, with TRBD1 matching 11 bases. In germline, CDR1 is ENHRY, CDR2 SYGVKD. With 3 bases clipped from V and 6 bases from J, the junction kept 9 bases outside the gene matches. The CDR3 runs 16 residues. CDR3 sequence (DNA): TGTGCCATCAGTGACGGACAGGGGGCCTTTGGCGCTGAAGCTTTCTTT. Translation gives CAISDGQGAFGAEAFF.

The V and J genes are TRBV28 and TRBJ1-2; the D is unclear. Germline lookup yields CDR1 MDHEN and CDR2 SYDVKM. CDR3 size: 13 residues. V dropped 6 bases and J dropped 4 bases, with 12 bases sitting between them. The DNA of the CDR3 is TGTGCCAGCAGACAGTTTGTAAGCTATGGCTACACCTTC. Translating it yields CASRQFVSYGYTF.

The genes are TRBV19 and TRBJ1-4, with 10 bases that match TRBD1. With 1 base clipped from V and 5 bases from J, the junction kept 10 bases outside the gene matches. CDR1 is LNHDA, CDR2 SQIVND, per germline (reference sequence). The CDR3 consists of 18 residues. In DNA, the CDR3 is TGTGCCAGTAGTATAGCCCGACTAGTGGGACAGGGGAATGAAAAACTGTTTTTT. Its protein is CASSIARLVGQGNEKLFF.

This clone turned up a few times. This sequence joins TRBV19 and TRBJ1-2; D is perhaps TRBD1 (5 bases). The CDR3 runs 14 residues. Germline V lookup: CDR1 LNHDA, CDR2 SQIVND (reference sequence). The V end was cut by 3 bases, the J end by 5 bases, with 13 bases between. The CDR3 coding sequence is TGTGCCAGTAGTATGCTCGCAGGGCTATATGGCTACACCTTC. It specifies CASSMLAGLYGYTF.

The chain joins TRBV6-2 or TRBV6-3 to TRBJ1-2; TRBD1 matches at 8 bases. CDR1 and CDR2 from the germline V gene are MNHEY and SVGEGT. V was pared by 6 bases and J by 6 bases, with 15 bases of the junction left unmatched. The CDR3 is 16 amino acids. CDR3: CASSPLPGQEVDGYTF. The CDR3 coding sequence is TGTGCCAGCAGCCCCTTACCGGGACAGGAGGTAGATGGCTACACCTTC.

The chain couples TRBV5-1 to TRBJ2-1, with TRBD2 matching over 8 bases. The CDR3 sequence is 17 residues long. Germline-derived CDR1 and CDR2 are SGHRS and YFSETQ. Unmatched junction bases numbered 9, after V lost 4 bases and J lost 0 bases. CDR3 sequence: CASSENTGTSSYNEQFF. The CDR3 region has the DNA TGCGCCAGCAGCGAAAACACCGGGACTAGCTCCTACAATGAGCAGTTCTTC.

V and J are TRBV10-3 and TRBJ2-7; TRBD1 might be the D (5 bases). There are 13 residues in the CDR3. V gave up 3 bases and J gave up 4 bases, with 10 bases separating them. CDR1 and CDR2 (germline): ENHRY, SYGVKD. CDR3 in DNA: TGTGCCATCAGTGAAGGCAGGGAATACGAGCAGTACTTC. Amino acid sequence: CAISEGREYEQYF.

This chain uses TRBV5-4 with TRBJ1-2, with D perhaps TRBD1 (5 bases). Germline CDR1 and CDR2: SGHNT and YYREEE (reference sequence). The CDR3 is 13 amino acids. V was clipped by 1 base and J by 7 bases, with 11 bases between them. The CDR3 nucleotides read TGTGCCAGCAGCTTGCCAGGGATCTCTGGCTACACCTTC. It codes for CASSLPGISGYTF. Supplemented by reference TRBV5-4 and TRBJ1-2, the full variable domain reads ETGVTQSPTHLIKTRGQQVTLRCSSQSGHNTVSWYQQALGQGPQFIFQYYREEENGRGNFPPRFSGLQFPNYSSELNVNALELDDSALYLCASSLPGISGYTFGSGTRLTVV.

The CDR3 region is CASSLGMAGGLGSYNEQFF. CDR3 bases: TGTGCCAGCAGCTTAGGGATGGCGGGAGGACTAGGCTCCTACAATGAGCAGTTCTTC. The chain employs TRBV7-9 and TRBJ2-1; 8 bases fit TRBD2. Trimming at V came to 1 base and at J to 0 bases, leaving 11 bases not matched to a gene. Germline CDR1 is SEHNR and CDR2 is FQNEAQ (reference sequence). The CDR3 length is 19 residues.

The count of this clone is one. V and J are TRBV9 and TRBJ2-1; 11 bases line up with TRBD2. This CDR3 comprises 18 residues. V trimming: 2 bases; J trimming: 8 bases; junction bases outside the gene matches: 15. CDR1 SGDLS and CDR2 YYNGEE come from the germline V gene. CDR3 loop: CASSVLSGGAVSLHEQFF. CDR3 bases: TGTGCCAGCAGCGTTCTTAGCGGGGGGGCGGTTTCTCTTCATGAGCAGTTCTTC.

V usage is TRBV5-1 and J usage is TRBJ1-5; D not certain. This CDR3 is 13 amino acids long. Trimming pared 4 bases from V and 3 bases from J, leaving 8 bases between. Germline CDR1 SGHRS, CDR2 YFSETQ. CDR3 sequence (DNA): TGCGCCAGCAGCGCGGATCCCAATCAGCCCCAGCATTTT. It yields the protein CASSADPNQPQHF.

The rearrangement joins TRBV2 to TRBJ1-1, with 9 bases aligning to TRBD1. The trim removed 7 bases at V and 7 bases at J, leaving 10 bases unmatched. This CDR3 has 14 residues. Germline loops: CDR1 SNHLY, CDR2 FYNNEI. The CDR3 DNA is TGTGCCAGCACCACAACAGGGGGCGGAAGTGAAGCTTTCTTT. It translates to CASTTTGGGSEAFF.